The clone carrying this TCR beta chain was recorded at least ten times. Constant-region reverse primers amplified full-length variable regions, followed by semi-nested Nested Universal Primer A PCR. TCRdb passed the 5' RACE reads through MiXCR, listing each CDR3 protein once. Of 55,000 to 75,000 distinct CDR3 sequences listed, almost 30% were seen once; the top ten hold approximately 2.2%. The trim removed 4 bases at V and 5 bases at J, leaving 6 bases unmatched. CDR3 length: 14 residues. The germline V gene has CDR1 SGHRS and CDR2 YFSETQ. This TCR was sampled from a female donor with breast cancer. The chain links TRBV5-1 to TRBJ2-1; TRBD1 aligns across 7 bases. The sample consisted of tumor-infiltrating naive CD4+ T cells sorted from the breast tumor. The subset was: naive CD4+ T cells, CD4+CD45RA+CD25-. The CDR3 reads CASSLGDSNNEQFF. The CDR3 coding sequence is TGCGCCAGCAGCCTGGGGGACAGCAACAATGAGCAGTTCTTC.